This is a list of T cell receptor beta chains from one sample in a study of cytomegalovirus exposure and HLA in healthy donors. Profiling relied on immunoSEQ multiplex PCR, and the TCRdb table lists in-frame clones only, not all of them. The sample includes around 140,000 clones, 70% to 80% of them seen just once. What was sequenced was PBMCs. The receptors derive from a female donor in good health and CMV-seropositive. Each CDR3 is given with its conserved first and last residue. Fields, in order: J gene, clone size, D gene, V gene, CDR3 DNA, CDR3 protein. A D gene is named only where the DNA matches it firmly. Part of the rows lack a size; the others show once, few, many or a class for expanded clones.

j_call: TRBJ2-7; clone_size: NA; d_call: NA; v_call: TRBV28; cdr3_nt: TGTGCCAGCAGGTCGGCGGCCTACGAGCAGTACTTC; cdr3_aa: CASRSAAYEQYF
j_call: TRBJ2-1; clone_size: few; d_call: NA; v_call: TRBV21-1; cdr3_nt: TGTGCCAGCAGCGAACAGGGTCAACAATCGGTTGAGCAGTTCTTC; cdr3_aa: CASSEQGQQSVEQFF
j_call: TRBJ1-1; clone_size: NA; d_call: NA; v_call: TRBV5-6; cdr3_nt: TGTGCCAGCAGCTCTATGAACACTGAAGCTTTCTTT; cdr3_aa: CASSSMNTEAFF
j_call: TRBJ1-5; clone_size: once; d_call: TRBD1; v_call: TRBV6-5; cdr3_nt: TGTGCTAGCAGTTACAGGGGGAAGAATCAGCCCCAGCATTTT; cdr3_aa: CASSYRGKNQPQHF
j_call: TRBJ1-5; clone_size: NA; d_call: NA; v_call: TRBV2; cdr3_nt: TGTGCCAGCAGGGGGAGGGGCCCGAATAGCAATCAGCCCCAGCATTTT; cdr3_aa: CASRGRGPNSNQPQHF
j_call: TRBJ1-5; clone_size: NA; d_call: TRBD1; v_call: TRBV30; cdr3_nt: TGTGCCTGGGTGGATTCCGGGACAGGGGAGGGGGTTAATCAGCCCCAGCATTTT; cdr3_aa: CAWVDSGTGEGVNQPQHF
j_call: TRBJ2-1; clone_size: once; d_call: NA; v_call: TRBV6-1; cdr3_nt: TGTGCCAGCATGACCGGGAGATGGAATGAGCAGTTCTTC; cdr3_aa: CASMTGRWNEQFF
j_call: TRBJ2-7; clone_size: NA; d_call: NA; v_call: TRBV7-2; cdr3_nt: TGTGCCAGCAGCTGGGACTCTCGCTCCTACGAGCAGTACTTC; cdr3_aa: CASSWDSRSYEQYF
j_call: TRBJ2-5; clone_size: NA; d_call: TRBD2; v_call: TRBV5-1; cdr3_nt: TGCGCCAGCAGCTTGGGCACTAGCGTAAGACAAGAGACCCAGTACTTC; cdr3_aa: CASSLGTSVRQETQYF
j_call: TRBJ2-1; clone_size: NA; d_call: TRBD1; v_call: TRBV14; cdr3_nt: TGTGCCAGCAGCCACAGGGGGTTCTCCTACAATGAGCAGTTCTTC; cdr3_aa: CASSHRGFSYNEQFF
j_call: TRBJ1-1; clone_size: NA; d_call: NA; v_call: TRBV28; cdr3_nt: TGTGCCAGCAGTTTTGTCCCCCCAGGGGTGATAGCTTTCTTT; cdr3_aa: CASSFVPPGVIAFF
j_call: TRBJ1-5; clone_size: NA; d_call: NA; v_call: TRBV19; cdr3_nt: TGTGCCAGTAGTATCCGACAGCTAGATCAGCCCCAGCATTTT; cdr3_aa: CASSIRQLDQPQHF
j_call: TRBJ2-7; clone_size: NA; d_call: NA; v_call: TRBV25-1; cdr3_nt: TGTGCCAGCAGTGATCCGACAGCCTCCTACGAGCAGTACTTC; cdr3_aa: CASSDPTASYEQYF
j_call: TRBJ1-1; clone_size: NA; d_call: NA; v_call: TRBV5-1; cdr3_nt: TGCGCCAGCAGCCCGGGACACAACACTGAAGCTTTCTTT; cdr3_aa: CASSPGHNTEAFF
j_call: TRBJ1-1; clone_size: few; d_call: NA; v_call: TRBV28; cdr3_nt: TGTGCCAGCAGTTTATACCTTAACGGGGGGCTGAACACTGAAGCTTTCTTT; cdr3_aa: CASSLYLNGGLNTEAFF
j_call: TRBJ2-1; clone_size: few; d_call: TRBD2; v_call: TRBV15; cdr3_nt: TGTGCCACCAGCAGAGATTGGGGCGGTAGCGGGAGGGGCGGTGAGCAGTTCTTC; cdr3_aa: CATSRDWGGSGRGGEQFF
j_call: TRBJ2-7; clone_size: NA; d_call: TRBD1; v_call: TRBV5-4; cdr3_nt: TGTGCCAGCAGCTTAACCGGGACAGGGATAAACGAGCAGTACTTC; cdr3_aa: CASSLTGTGINEQYF
j_call: TRBJ2-7; clone_size: few; d_call: TRBD2; v_call: TRBV9; cdr3_nt: TGTGCCAGCAGCGGAAGCGGGGCCCATGGGTACGAGCAGTACTTC; cdr3_aa: CASSGSGAHGYEQYF
j_call: TRBJ1-3; clone_size: NA; d_call: NA; v_call: TRBV28; cdr3_nt: TGTGCCAGCAGTGTTGCGGCTGGAAACACCATATATTTT; cdr3_aa: CASSVAAGNTIYF
j_call: TRBJ1-4; clone_size: NA; d_call: TRBD1; v_call: TRBV25-1; cdr3_nt: TGTGCCAGCAAGTATATGGGACAGAATAATGAAAAACTGTTTTTT; cdr3_aa: CASKYMGQNNEKLFF
j_call: TRBJ1-3; clone_size: NA; d_call: NA; v_call: TRBV6-6; cdr3_nt: TGTGCCAGCAGTTACGGGGGGTTAAGCGGAAACACCATATATTTT; cdr3_aa: CASSYGGLSGNTIYF
j_call: TRBJ2-7; clone_size: once; d_call: TRBD1; v_call: TRBV4-1; cdr3_nt: TGCGCCAGCAGCCAACCTGGGACAGGGGGTCGGGAGCAGTACTTC; cdr3_aa: CASSQPGTGGREQYF
j_call: TRBJ1-2; clone_size: NA; d_call: NA; v_call: TRBV30; cdr3_nt: TGTGCCTCTACCGGACACCCCTATGGCTACACCTTC; cdr3_aa: CASTGHPYGYTF
j_call: TRBJ2-7; clone_size: few; d_call: TRBD1; v_call: TRBV6-1; cdr3_nt: TGTGCCAGCAGCCGGGGACAGGGGTTTAGATACGAGCAGTACTTC; cdr3_aa: CASSRGQGFRYEQYF
j_call: TRBJ1-6; clone_size: few; d_call: TRBD1; v_call: TRBV9; cdr3_nt: TGTGCCAGCAGCGCTTCCGGGACAGGGGTTTCACCCCTCCACTTT; cdr3_aa: CASSASGTGVSPLHF
j_call: TRBJ2-1; clone_size: few; d_call: TRBD2; v_call: TRBV5-4; cdr3_nt: TGTGCCAGCAGCTTGGCGCGGTCTATAGCGGGAGGGACACATGAGCAGTTCTTC; cdr3_aa: CASSLARSIAGGTHEQFF
j_call: TRBJ2-1; clone_size: NA; d_call: NA; v_call: TRBV7-2; cdr3_nt: TGTGCCAGCAGCCATTCTAGAGGGACTTACAATGAGCAGTTCTTC; cdr3_aa: CASSHSRGTYNEQFF
j_call: TRBJ2-3; clone_size: NA; d_call: NA; v_call: TRBV6-5; cdr3_nt: TGTGCCAGCAGTTACTCGATCGAGGATACGCAGTATTTT; cdr3_aa: CASSYSIEDTQYF
j_call: TRBJ2-5; clone_size: NA; d_call: TRBD1; v_call: TRBV6-1; cdr3_nt: TGTGCCAGCAGGGGACAGACACAAGAGACCCAGTACTTC; cdr3_aa: CASRGQTQETQYF
j_call: TRBJ1-2; clone_size: once; d_call: NA; v_call: TRBV4-1; cdr3_nt: TGCGCCAGCAGCCAAGAATCGATAGTATTAAGGGGCAGGAGCTATGGCTACACCTTC; cdr3_aa: CASSQESIVLRGRSYGYTF
j_call: TRBJ2-7; clone_size: NA; d_call: NA; v_call: TRBV5-1; cdr3_nt: TGCGCCAGCAGCAGCCTACCGAACGAGCAGTACTTC; cdr3_aa: CASSSLPNEQYF
j_call: TRBJ1-2; clone_size: few; d_call: NA; v_call: TRBV6-5; cdr3_nt: TGTGCCAGCAGTTCCGGGGAGGGGCAGGGCCGTGGCTACACCTTC; cdr3_aa: CASSSGEGQGRGYTF
j_call: TRBJ2-3; clone_size: NA; d_call: TRBD2; v_call: TRBV2; cdr3_nt: TGTGCCAGCAGTGACGGATTTCTAGCGGGAGGGGTTCGTGATACGCAGTATTTT; cdr3_aa: CASSDGFLAGGVRDTQYF
j_call: TRBJ2-5; clone_size: NA; d_call: NA; v_call: TRBV6-1; cdr3_nt: TGTGCCAGCAGCGAGTCAGCAGGGACCCAGTACTTC; cdr3_aa: CASSESAGTQYF
j_call: TRBJ2-2; clone_size: NA; d_call: NA; v_call: TRBV29-1; cdr3_nt: TGCAGCGTTGAGTTAGCCACCGGGGAGCTGTTTTTT; cdr3_aa: CSVELATGELFF
j_call: TRBJ1-1; clone_size: NA; d_call: NA; v_call: TRBV5-1; cdr3_nt: TGCGCCAGCAGCTTAGCCGGGAACACTGAAGCTTTCTTT; cdr3_aa: CASSLAGNTEAFF
j_call: TRBJ2-3; clone_size: NA; d_call: TRBD2; v_call: TRBV18; cdr3_nt: TGTGCCAGCTCACCACAGATGACTAGCACACAAGATACGCAGTATTTT; cdr3_aa: CASSPQMTSTQDTQYF
j_call: TRBJ1-2; clone_size: NA; d_call: TRBD1; v_call: TRBV19; cdr3_nt: TGTGCCAGTAGTATAGGCCAGGGGGCGTATGGCTACACCTTC; cdr3_aa: CASSIGQGAYGYTF
j_call: TRBJ2-1; clone_size: NA; d_call: NA; v_call: TRBV2; cdr3_nt: TGTGCCAGCAGGCCTCAGGGAGGCAAGTTCTTC; cdr3_aa: CASRPQGGKFF
j_call: TRBJ2-2; clone_size: NA; d_call: TRBD2; v_call: TRBV4-1; cdr3_nt: TGCGCCAGCAGCCTCCGGGGTAGCGGGGGGGTGGGCGGGGAGCTGTTTTTT; cdr3_aa: CASSLRGSGGVGGELFF
j_call: TRBJ1-2; clone_size: NA; d_call: NA; v_call: TRBV7-9; cdr3_nt: TGTGCCAGCAGCTTAGCTGGGGAGAACTATGGCTACACCTTC; cdr3_aa: CASSLAGENYGYTF
j_call: TRBJ2-5; clone_size: few; d_call: TRBD1; v_call: TRBV18; cdr3_nt: TGTGCCAGCTCACCATTTACCGACAGGGTAGAGACCCAGTACTTC; cdr3_aa: CASSPFTDRVETQYF
j_call: TRBJ2-2; clone_size: once; d_call: TRBD1; v_call: TRBV7-3; cdr3_nt: TGTGCCAGCAGCGCTGAGGACAGGGGGCACACCGGGGAGCTGTTTTTT; cdr3_aa: CASSAEDRGHTGELFF
j_call: TRBJ2-6; clone_size: NA; d_call: TRBD2; v_call: TRBV9; cdr3_nt: TGTGCCAGCAGCCCAACTAGCGGGAGAACACCTGGGGCCAACGTCCTGACTTTC; cdr3_aa: CASSPTSGRTPGANVLTF
j_call: TRBJ2-1; clone_size: once; d_call: NA; v_call: TRBV7-9; cdr3_nt: TGTGCCAGCAGCATGAACACCTACAATGAGCAGTTCTTC; cdr3_aa: CASSMNTYNEQFF
j_call: TRBJ2-2; clone_size: NA; d_call: TRBD2; v_call: TRBV5-4; cdr3_nt: TGTGCCAGCAGCGACCGGGGACTAGCGGGAGCGTTAGGGAACACCGGGGAGCTGTTTTTT; cdr3_aa: CASSDRGLAGALGNTGELFF
j_call: TRBJ1-6; clone_size: NA; d_call: TRBD1; v_call: TRBV28; cdr3_nt: TGTGCCAGCAGTTTATTCGACGGGACAGTAATCGATAATTCACCCCTCCACTTT; cdr3_aa: CASSLFDGTVIDNSPLHF
j_call: TRBJ2-4; clone_size: NA; d_call: NA; v_call: TRBV5-1; cdr3_nt: TGCGCCAGCAGCTTGGCTGGCAGGAACATTCAGTACTTC; cdr3_aa: CASSLAGRNIQYF
j_call: TRBJ2-5; clone_size: once; d_call: TRBD2; v_call: TRBV13; cdr3_nt: TGTGCCAGCAGCCCCAGGACTAGCGGGGCACAAGAGACCCAGTACTTC; cdr3_aa: CASSPRTSGAQETQYF
j_call: TRBJ1-1; clone_size: NA; d_call: NA; v_call: TRBV6-5; cdr3_nt: TGTGCCAGCAGTTACGGGGGCAACCAGAACACTGAAGCTTTCTTT; cdr3_aa: CASSYGGNQNTEAFF
j_call: TRBJ2-7; clone_size: few; d_call: TRBD1; v_call: TRBV28; cdr3_nt: TGTGCCAGCAGACCGGGACAGACCTACGAGCAGTACTTC; cdr3_aa: CASRPGQTYEQYF
j_call: TRBJ1-5; clone_size: NA; d_call: NA; v_call: TRBV6-5; cdr3_nt: TGTGCCAGCAGCTCCATAGATCAGCCCCAGCATTTT; cdr3_aa: CASSSIDQPQHF
j_call: TRBJ1-4; clone_size: NA; d_call: NA; v_call: TRBV5-1; cdr3_nt: TGCGCCAGCAGCTTGGACAGGGAAGGCGAAAAACTGTTTTTT; cdr3_aa: CASSLDREGEKLFF
j_call: TRBJ2-5; clone_size: NA; d_call: TRBD2; v_call: TRBV2; cdr3_nt: TGTGCCAGCACCGGACTAGCGGGAGGTGGAGAGACCCAGTACTTC; cdr3_aa: CASTGLAGGGETQYF
j_call: TRBJ2-7; clone_size: NA; d_call: NA; v_call: TRBV6-5; cdr3_nt: TGTGCCAGCAGTAGGGGATCCGCCGAGCAGTACTTC; cdr3_aa: CASSRGSAEQYF
j_call: TRBJ2-6; clone_size: few; d_call: NA; v_call: TRBV12-5; cdr3_nt: TGTGCTAGTGGCACATATGGGGCCAACGTCCTGACTTTC; cdr3_aa: CASGTYGANVLTF
j_call: TRBJ2-1; clone_size: NA; d_call: NA; v_call: TRBV25-1; cdr3_nt: TGTGCCAGCAGTGAACCCACTACAGGGGGGGACTACAATGAGCAGTTCTTC; cdr3_aa: CASSEPTTGGDYNEQFF
j_call: TRBJ2-3; clone_size: few; d_call: TRBD2; v_call: TRBV7-3; cdr3_nt: TGTGCCAGCAGCTTAGATCCAGCGGGAACCACAGATACGCAGTATTTT; cdr3_aa: CASSLDPAGTTDTQYF
j_call: TRBJ1-2; clone_size: once; d_call: TRBD1; v_call: TRBV5-1; cdr3_nt: TGCGCCAGCAGCTCTACGCGGACAGGGGGTGGCTACACCTTC; cdr3_aa: CASSSTRTGGGYTF
j_call: TRBJ2-3; clone_size: NA; d_call: TRBD2; v_call: TRBV19; cdr3_nt: TGTGCCACCGCGCGGGGACTAGGGACCACAGATACGCAGTATTTT; cdr3_aa: CATARGLGTTDTQYF